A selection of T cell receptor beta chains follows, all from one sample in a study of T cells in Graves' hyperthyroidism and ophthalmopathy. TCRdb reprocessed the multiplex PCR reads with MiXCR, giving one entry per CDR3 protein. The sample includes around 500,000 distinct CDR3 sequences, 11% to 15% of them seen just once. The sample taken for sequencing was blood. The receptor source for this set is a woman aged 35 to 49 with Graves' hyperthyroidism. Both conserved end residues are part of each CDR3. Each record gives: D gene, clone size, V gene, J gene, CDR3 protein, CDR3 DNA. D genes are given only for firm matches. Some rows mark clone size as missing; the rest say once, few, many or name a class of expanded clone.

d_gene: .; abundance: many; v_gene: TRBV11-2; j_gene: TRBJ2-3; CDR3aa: CASTPPGAAPSTDTQYF; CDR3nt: TGTGCCAGCACCCCTCCCGGGGCAGCCCCTAGCACAGATACGCAGTATTTT
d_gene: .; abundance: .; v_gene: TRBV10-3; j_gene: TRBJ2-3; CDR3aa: CAISRDSGADTQYF; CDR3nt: TGTGCCATCAGCCGGGACTCGGGGGCAGATACGCAGTATTTT
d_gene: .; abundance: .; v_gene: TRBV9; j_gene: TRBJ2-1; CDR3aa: CASSVGGTGTHPYNEQFF; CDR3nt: TGTGCCAGCAGCGTAGGGGGCACCGGGACACACCCTTACAATGAGCAGTTCTTC
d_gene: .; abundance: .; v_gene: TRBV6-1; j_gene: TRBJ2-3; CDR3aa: CASRDYTGAQYF; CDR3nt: TGTGCCAGCAGGGACTACACGGGTGCGCAGTATTTT
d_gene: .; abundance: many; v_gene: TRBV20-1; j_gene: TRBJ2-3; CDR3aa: CSATRRTPSTDTQYF; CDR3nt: TGCAGTGCTACCCGACGGACCCCATCCACAGATACGCAGTATTTT
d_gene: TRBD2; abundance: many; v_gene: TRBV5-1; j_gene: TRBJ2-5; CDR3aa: CASRERAGAETQYF; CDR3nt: TGCGCCAGCAGGGAACGAGCGGGAGCGGAGACCCAGTACTTC
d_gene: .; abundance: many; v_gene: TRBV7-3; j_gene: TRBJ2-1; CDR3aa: CASSLYGTEGRNEQFF; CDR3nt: TGTGCCAGCAGCTTATACGGGACGGAGGGCCGAAATGAGCAGTTCTTC
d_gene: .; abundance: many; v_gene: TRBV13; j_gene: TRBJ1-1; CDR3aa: CASSLDRKAFF; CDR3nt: TGTGCCAGCAGCCTCGATCGAAAAGCTTTCTTT
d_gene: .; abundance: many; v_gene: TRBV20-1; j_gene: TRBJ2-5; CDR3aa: CSARDSGQRETQYF; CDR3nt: TGCAGTGCTAGAGACAGCGGTCAGCGAGAGACCCAGTACTTC
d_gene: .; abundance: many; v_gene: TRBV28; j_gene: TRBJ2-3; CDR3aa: CASSLNTQYF; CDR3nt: TGTGCCAGCAGTTTAAATACGCAGTATTTT
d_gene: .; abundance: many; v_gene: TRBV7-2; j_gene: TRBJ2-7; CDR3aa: CASSLVAYEQYF; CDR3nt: TGTGCCAGCAGCTTAGTTGCCTACGAGCAGTACTTC
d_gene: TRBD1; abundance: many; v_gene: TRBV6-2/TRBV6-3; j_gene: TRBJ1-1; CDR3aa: CASSYEGAYTEAFF; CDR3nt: TGTGCCAGCAGTTACGAGGGGGCGTACACTGAAGCTTTCTTT
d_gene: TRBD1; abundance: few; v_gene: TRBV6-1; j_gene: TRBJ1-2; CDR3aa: CASSFLKPGTGEFEGYTF; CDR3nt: TGTGCCAGCAGTTTCTTAAAACCCGGGACAGGGGAATTCGAGGGCTACACCTTC
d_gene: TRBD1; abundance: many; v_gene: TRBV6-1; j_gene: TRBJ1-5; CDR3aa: CASRESGQGYSNSNQPQHF; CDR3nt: TGTGCCAGCAGGGAGTCGGGACAGGGATACTCGAATAGCAATCAGCCCCAGCATTTT
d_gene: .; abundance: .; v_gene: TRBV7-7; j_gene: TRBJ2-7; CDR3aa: CASSLEGTLGSYEQYF; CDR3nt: TGTGCTAGCAGCTTAGAGGGGACTCTAGGGTCCTACGAGCAGTACTTC
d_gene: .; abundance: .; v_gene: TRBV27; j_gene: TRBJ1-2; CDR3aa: CASSLGGGRYGYTF; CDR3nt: TGTGCCAGCAGTTTAGGGGGCGGACGTTATGGCTACACCTTC
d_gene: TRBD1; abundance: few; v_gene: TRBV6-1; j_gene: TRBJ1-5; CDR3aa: CASSGRGRGNNQPQHF; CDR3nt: TGTGCCAGCAGTGGAAGGGGGCGAGGGAACAATCAGCCCCAGCATTTT
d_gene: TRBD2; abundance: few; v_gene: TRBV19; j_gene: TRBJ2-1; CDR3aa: CASSFGGGPRNEQFF; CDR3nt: TGTGCCAGTAGTTTCGGGGGAGGGCCAAGGAATGAGCAGTTCTTC
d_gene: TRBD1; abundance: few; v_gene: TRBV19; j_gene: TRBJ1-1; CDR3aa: CASSAPPGQGYLNTEAFF; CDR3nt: TGTGCCAGTAGTGCCCCTCCGGGACAGGGATACTTGAACACTGAAGCTTTCTTT
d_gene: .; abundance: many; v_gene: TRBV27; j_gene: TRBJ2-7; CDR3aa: CASSFQGPSYEQYF; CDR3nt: TGTGCCAGCAGTTTTCAAGGACCGTCCTACGAGCAGTACTTC
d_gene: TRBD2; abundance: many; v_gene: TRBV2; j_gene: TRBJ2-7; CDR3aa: CASSGPYLGLAGSNLSYEQYF; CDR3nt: TGTGCCAGCAGTGGACCTTATTTGGGACTAGCGGGATCTAACCTATCCTACGAGCAGTACTTC
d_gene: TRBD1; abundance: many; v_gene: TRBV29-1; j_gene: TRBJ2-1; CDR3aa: CSGWTGDNEQFF; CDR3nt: TGCAGCGGCTGGACAGGCGACAATGAGCAGTTCTTC
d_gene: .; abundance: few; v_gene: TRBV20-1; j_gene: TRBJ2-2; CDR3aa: CSARGLPGNTGELFF; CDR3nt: TGCAGTGCTAGGGGACTCCCCGGGAACACCGGGGAGCTGTTTTTT
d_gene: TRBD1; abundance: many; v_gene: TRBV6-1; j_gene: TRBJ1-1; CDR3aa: CASSPRGQGPTEAFF; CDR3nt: TGTGCCAGCAGTCCCCGCGGACAGGGTCCCACTGAAGCTTTCTTT
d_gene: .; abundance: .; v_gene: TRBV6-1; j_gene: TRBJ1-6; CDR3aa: CASSEVVGLNSPLHF; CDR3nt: TGTGCCAGCAGTGAAGTTGTGGGTCTAAATTCACCCCTCCACTTT
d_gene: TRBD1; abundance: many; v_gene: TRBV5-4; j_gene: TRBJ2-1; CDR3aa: CASTIDRGNEQFF; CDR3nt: TGTGCCAGCACTATTGACAGGGGAAATGAGCAGTTCTTC
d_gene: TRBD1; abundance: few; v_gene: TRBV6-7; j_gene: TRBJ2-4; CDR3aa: CASSYRRWDRVDIQYF; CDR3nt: TGTGCCAGCAGTTACCGGCGCTGGGACAGGGTGGACATTCAGTACTTC
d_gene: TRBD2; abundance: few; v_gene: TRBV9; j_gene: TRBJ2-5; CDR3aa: CASSWGGRAVETQYF; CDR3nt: TGTGCCAGCAGCTGGGGCGGGAGGGCCGTTGAGACCCAGTACTTC
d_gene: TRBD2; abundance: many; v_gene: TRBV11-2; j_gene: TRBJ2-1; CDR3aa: CASSLAGSGRVNEQFF; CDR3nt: TGTGCCAGCAGCTTAGCCGGTAGCGGGAGGGTCAATGAGCAGTTCTTC
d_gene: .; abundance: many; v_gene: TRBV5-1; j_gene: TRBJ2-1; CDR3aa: CASSLSTFSQYNEQFF; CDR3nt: TGCGCCAGCAGCTTGTCGACGTTCTCCCAATACAATGAGCAGTTCTTC
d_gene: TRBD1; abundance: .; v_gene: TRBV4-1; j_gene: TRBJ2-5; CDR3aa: CASSNGQGDQETQYF; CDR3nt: TGCGCCAGCAGCAACGGACAGGGGGACCAAGAGACCCAGTACTTC
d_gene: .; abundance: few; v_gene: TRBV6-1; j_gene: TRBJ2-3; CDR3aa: CASGSDTQYF; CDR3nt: TGTGCCAGCGGGTCAGATACGCAGTATTTT
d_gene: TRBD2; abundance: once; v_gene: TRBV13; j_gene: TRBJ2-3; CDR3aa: CASSDASGNPTDTQYF; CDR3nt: TGTGCCAGCAGCGACGCTAGCGGGAACCCCACAGATACGCAGTATTTT
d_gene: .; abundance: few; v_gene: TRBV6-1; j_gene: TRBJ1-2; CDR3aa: CASSAGELLNYGYTF; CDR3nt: TGTGCCAGCAGCGCAGGGGAGCTACTTAACTATGGCTACACCTTC
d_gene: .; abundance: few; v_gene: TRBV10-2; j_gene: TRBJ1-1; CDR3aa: CASRVGITEAFF; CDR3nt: TGCGCCAGCAGGGTAGGAATCACTGAAGCTTTCTTT
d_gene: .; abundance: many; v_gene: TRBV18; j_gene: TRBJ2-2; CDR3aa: CASSPPSSPTGELFF; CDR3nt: TGTGCCAGCTCACCACCGTCCAGTCCCACCGGGGAGCTGTTTTTT
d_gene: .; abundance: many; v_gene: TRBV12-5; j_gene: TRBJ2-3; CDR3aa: CASGLSPTDTQYF; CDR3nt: TGTGCTAGTGGTTTATCCCCTACAGATACGCAGTATTTT
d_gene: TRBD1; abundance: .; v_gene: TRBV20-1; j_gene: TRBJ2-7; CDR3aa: CSARSGTGFHEQYF; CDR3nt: TGCAGTGCTAGGTCCGGGACAGGGTTTCACGAGCAGTACTTC
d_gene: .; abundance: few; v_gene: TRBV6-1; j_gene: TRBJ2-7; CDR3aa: CASSLSSIYEQYF; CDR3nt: TGTGCCAGCAGTTTGTCCAGCATCTACGAGCAGTACTTC